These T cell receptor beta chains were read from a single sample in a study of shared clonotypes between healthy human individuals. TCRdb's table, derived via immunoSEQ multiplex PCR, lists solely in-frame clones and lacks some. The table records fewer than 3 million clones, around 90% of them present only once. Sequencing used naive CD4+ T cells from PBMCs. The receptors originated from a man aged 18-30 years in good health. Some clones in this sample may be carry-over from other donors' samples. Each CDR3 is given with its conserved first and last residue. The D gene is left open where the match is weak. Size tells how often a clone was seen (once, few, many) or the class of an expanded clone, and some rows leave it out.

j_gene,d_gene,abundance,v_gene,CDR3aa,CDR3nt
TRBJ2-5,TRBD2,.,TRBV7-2,CASSLTGETSGRARETQYF,TGTGCCAGCAGCCTTACAGGGGAGACTAGCGGGAGGGCCAGGGAGACCCAGTACTTC
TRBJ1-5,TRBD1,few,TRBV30,CAWKEDRGNQPQHF,TGTGCCTGGAAAGAGGACAGGGGGAATCAGCCCCAGCATTTT
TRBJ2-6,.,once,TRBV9,CASSSVGGTGANVLTF,TGTGCCAGCAGCTCAGTGGGGGGAACCGGGGCCAACGTCCTGACTTTC
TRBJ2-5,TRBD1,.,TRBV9,CASSVGTAQETQYF,TGTGCCAGCAGCGTTGGGACAGCGCAAGAGACCCAGTACTTC
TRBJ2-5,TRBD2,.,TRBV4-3,CASSRRLAAFQETQYF,TGCGCCAGCAGCCGCAGACTAGCGGCCTTCCAAGAGACCCAGTACTTC
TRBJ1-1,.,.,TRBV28,CASRHRDGAFF,TGTGCCAGCAGGCACCGGGACGGGGCTTTCTTT
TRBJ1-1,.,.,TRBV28,CASRYRDEAFF,TGTGCCAGCAGATACAGGGATGAAGCTTTCTTT
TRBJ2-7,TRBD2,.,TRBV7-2,CASSSLRGGGTYEQYF,TGTGCCAGCAGCTCGCTTCGGGGGGGAGGGACCTACGAGCAGTACTTC
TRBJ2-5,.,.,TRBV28,CASTGHGETQYF,TGTGCCAGCACCGGGCATGGCGAGACCCAGTACTTC
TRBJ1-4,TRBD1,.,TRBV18,CASSPAYRGLNEKLFF,TGTGCCAGCTCACCAGCATACAGGGGCTTAAATGAAAAACTGTTTTTT
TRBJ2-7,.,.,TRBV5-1,CASSSSNFGTGNPFSF,.
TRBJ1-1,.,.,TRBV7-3,CASSSGQVATEAFF,TGTGCCAGCAGTTCCGGGCAGGTAGCGACTGAAGCTTTCTTT
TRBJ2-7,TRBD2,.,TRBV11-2,CASSLVGTSGRKEQYF,TGTGCCAGCAGCTTAGTCGGGACTAGCGGGAGGAAGGAGCAGTACTTC
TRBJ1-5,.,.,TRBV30,CAWRPRGYNQPQHF,TGTGCCTGGAGGCCACGGGGCTACAATCAGCCCCAGCATTTT
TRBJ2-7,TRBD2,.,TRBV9,CASSVGLRGSSYEQYF,TGTGCCAGCAGCGTAGGTTTGCGGGGGAGCTCCTACGAGCAGTACTTC
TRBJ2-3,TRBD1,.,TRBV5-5,CASSSDRADTQYF,TGTGCCAGCAGCTCGGACAGGGCTGATACGCAGTATTTT
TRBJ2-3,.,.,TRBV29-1,CSVVEERTDTQYF,TGCAGCGTTGTTGAAGAGCGCACAGATACGCAGTATTTT
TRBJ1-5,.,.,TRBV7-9,CASSLTGGSNQPQHF,TGTGCCAGCAGCTTAACTGGGGGTAGCAATCAGCCCCAGCATTTT
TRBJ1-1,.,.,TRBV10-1,CASSESGPGTEAFF,TGCGCCAGCAGTGAGTCCGGACCCGGGACTGAAGCTTTCTTT
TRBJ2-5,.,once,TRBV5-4,CASSSGPLEETQYF,TGTGCCAGCAGCTCCGGTCCTTTAGAGGAGACCCAGTACTTC
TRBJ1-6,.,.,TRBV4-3,CASGSGDSPLHF,TGCGCCAGCGGCTCCGGGGACTCACCCCTCCACTTT
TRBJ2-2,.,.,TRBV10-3,CAISPQLGPGELFF,TGTGCCATCAGTCCCCAACTAGGTCCCGGGGAGCTGTTTTTT
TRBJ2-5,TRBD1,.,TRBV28,CASSRDSPQETQYF,TGTGCCAGCAGCCGGGACAGCCCTCAAGAGACCCAGTACTTC
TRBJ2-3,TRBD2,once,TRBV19,CASRTLAGGPDTQYF,TGTGCCAGTAGGACCCTAGCGGGAGGGCCAGATACGCAGTATTTT
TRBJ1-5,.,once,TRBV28,CASKVGARSNQPQHF,TGTGCCAGCAAGGTAGGGGCGCGCAGCAATCAGCCCCAGCATTTT
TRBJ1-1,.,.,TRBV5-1,CASSFSGNTEAFF,TGCGCCAGCAGCTTCTCTGGGAACACTGAAGCTTTCTTT
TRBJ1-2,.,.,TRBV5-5,CASSLLQGTYGYTF,TGTGCCAGCAGCTTGTTGCAGGGTACCTATGGCTACACCTTC
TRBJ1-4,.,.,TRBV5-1,CASSSPVGDEKLFF,TGCGCCAGCAGCTCCCCAGTGGGGGATGAAAAACTGTTTTTT
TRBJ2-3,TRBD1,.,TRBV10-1,CASSKDRGTDTQYF,TGCGCCAGCAGCAAGGACAGGGGCACAGATACGCAGTATTTT
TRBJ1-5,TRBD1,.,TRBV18,CASSPPGTGAGQPQHF,TGTGCCAGCTCACCACCGGGTACAGGGGCTGGGCAGCCCCAGCATTTT
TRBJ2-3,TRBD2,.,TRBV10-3,CAIRDGLVGGDTQYF,TGTGCCATCAGGGACGGACTAGTCGGCGGGGATACGCAGTATTTT
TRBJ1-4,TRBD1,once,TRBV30,CAWKTGIATNEKLFF,TGTGCCTGGAAGACAGGGATCGCAACTAATGAAAAACTGTTTTTT
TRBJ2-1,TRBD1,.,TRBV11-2,CASSFPGTVEQFF,TGTGCCAGCAGCTTTCCGGGGACAGTTGAGCAGTTCTTC
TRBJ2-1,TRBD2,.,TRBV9,CASSPFGGLADQSSYNEQFF,TGTGCCAGCAGCCCCTTTGGAGGACTAGCGGACCAGAGCTCCTACAATGAGCAGTTCTTC
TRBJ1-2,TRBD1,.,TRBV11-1,CASSRGQGHGYTF,TGTGCCAGCAGCCGGGGACAGGGTCATGGCTACACCTTC
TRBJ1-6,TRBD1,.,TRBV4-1,CASSQPGQGNSPLHF,TGCGCCAGCAGCCAACCGGGACAGGGAAATTCACCCCTCCACTTT
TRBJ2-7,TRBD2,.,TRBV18,CASSPFGREELYF,TGTGCCAGCTCACCGTTCGGGCGGGAGGAATTGTACTTC
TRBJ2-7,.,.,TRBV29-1,CSVVGLGGLGFYEQYF,TGCAGCGTTGTAGGTTTGGGCGGTCTAGGTTTCTACGAGCAGTACTTC
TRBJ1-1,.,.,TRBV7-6,CASSLRADTDTEAFF,TGTGCCAGCAGCTTACGGGCAGACACAGACACTGAAGCTTTCTTT
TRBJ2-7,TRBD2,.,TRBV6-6,CASSTAGEQYF,TGTGCCAGCAGTACAGCGGGGGAGCAGTACTTC
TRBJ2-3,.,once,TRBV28,CASSSLAAGNTQYF,TGTGCCAGCAGTTCCCTGGCGGCGGGGAATACGCAGTATTTT
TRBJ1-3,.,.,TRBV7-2,CASSVDPSGNTIYF,TGTGCCAGCAGCGTCGACCCCTCTGGAAACACCATATATTTT
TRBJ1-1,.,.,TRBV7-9,CASSLEGGIVEAFF,TGTGCCAGCAGCTTAGAGGGGGGAATCGTTGAAGCTTTCTTT
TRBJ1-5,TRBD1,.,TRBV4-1,CASSPGQGGSQPQHF,TGCGCCAGCAGCCCAGGACAGGGGGGGAGTCAGCCCCAGCATTTT
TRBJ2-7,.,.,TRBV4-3,CASSQELGAYEQYF,TGCGCCAGCAGCCAAGAACTAGGCGCGTACGAGCAGTACTTC
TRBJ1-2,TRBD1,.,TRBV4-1,CASSQIGQGQGQNYGYTF,TGCGCCAGCAGCCAAATCGGTCAGGGACAGGGGCAAAACTATGGCTACACCTTC
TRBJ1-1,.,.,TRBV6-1,CASSDYRQFREAFF,TGTGCCAGCAGTGACTACAGGCAGTTTCGGGAAGCTTTCTTT
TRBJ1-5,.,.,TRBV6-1,CASTEVVSNQPQHF,TGTGCCAGCACCGAGGTGGTCAGCAATCAGCCCCAGCATTTT
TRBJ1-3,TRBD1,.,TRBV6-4,CASSRQGSRNTIYF,TGTGCCAGCAGCAGACAGGGATCGAGAAACACCATATATTTT
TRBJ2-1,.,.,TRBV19,CATGSYRDNEQFF,TGTGCCACTGGGAGTTACCGGGACAATGAGCAGTTCTTC
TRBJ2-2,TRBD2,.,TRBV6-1,CATPRLAANTGELFF,TGTGCCACCCCCCGGCTAGCGGCGAACACCGGGGAGCTGTTTTTT
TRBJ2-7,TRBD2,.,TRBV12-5,CASGLATTSGSWYEQYF,TGTGCTAGTGGTTTGGCCACCACTAGCGGGAGTTGGTACGAGCAGTACTTC
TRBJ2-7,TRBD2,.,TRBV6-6,CASSYSGRERTYEQYF,TGTGCCAGCAGTTACTCGGGGCGGGAGAGAACCTACGAGCAGTACTTC
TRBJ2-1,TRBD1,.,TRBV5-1,CASSPRQGGNEQFF,TGCGCCAGCAGCCCAAGACAGGGCGGCAATGAGCAGTTCTTC
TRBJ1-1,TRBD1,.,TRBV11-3,CASSTGGTEAFF,TGTGCCAGCAGCACAGGGGGCACTGAAGCTTTCTTT
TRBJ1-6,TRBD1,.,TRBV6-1,CASRRGDSDSPLHF,TGTGCCAGCAGGAGGGGGGACAGTGATTCACCCCTCCACTTT
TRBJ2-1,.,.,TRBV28,CASRTPGTEQFF,TGTGCCAGCAGAACTCCAGGGACTGAGCAGTTCTTC